The clone carrying this T cell receptor (beta chain) was seen a few times. Antigen: not known. The source of the sample is a study of naive and memory T cell subsets. With 5 bases clipped from V and 10 bases from J, the junction kept 13 bases outside the gene matches. Per germline, CDR1 LNHNV and CDR2 YYDKDF (reference sequence). This CDR3 contains 15 residues. Overall study results and limits: The RNA method is potentially sensitive to activation and differentiation changes.

An oligonucleotide containing a UMI was ligated to the 3' end of TCR cDNA. Cells were not sorted; total RNA input targeted about 1 to 1000 ng. Amplification of ligated cDNA took four PCR rounds with SP2 and nested alpha and beta constant primers. Blood and skin TCR RNA was reverse transcribed with alpha and beta constant primers. TCRdb analysed the 5' RACE reads with MiXCR anew, one entry per CDR3 protein. There are 50,000 to 65,000 distinct CDR3 sequences in the sample; over 6% occur only once, and over 8% lies in the top ten. The J gene is TRBJ1-4, the V gene TRBV15; the match to TRBD1 covers 7 bases. The receptor comes from a female donor in good health. Here the CDR3 reads CATSPGQPGDGKLFF. The CDR3 DNA follows: TGTGCCACCAGCCCGGGACAGCCGGGAGACGGAAAACTGTTTTTT.